Presented here are 2 T cell receptor beta chains from one specimen sequenced in a study of control samples from healthy donors and cancer patients. Using immunoSEQ multiplex PCR, the repertoire was profiled, and TCRdb retains in-frame clones only, with some absent. The data show approximately 100,000 clones, 80% to 90% seen once. Sequenced input: blood. The receptors were gathered from a woman aged 45 to 65 in good health.

The J gene is TRBJ1-4, the V gene TRBV6-5; possibly TRBD1 for D (6 bases). The V gene's germline CDR1 is MNHEY and CDR2 SVGAGI. The CDR3 has 15 residues. Trimming took 6 bases from V and 3 from J, leaving 14 bases between them. CDR3 nucleotides: TGTGCCAGCAGGGTTGACAGGAATTCTAATGAAAAACTGTTTTTT. Its translation: CASRVDRNSNEKLFF.

The chain couples TRBV3-1 (or the pseudogene TRBV3-2) to TRBJ2-5; 8 bases agree with TRBD1. From germline, CDR1 is LGHDT and CDR2 YNNKEL (reference sequence). This CDR3 spans 14 amino acids. The junction had 3 bases not matched to a gene; V was cut back by 4 bases and J by 2 bases. The CDR3 DNA follows: TGTGCCAGCAGCCTGGACAGGGTTCAAGAGACCCAGTACTTC. Translation gives CASSLDRVQETQYF.